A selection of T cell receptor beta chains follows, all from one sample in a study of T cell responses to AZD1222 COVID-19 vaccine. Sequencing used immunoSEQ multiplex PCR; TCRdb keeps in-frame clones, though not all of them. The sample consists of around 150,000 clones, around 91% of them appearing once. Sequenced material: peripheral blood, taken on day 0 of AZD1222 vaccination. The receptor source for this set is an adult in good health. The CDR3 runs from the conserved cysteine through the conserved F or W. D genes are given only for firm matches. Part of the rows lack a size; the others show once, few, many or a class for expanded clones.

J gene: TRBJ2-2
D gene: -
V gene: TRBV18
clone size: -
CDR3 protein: CASSPLRTETGGELFF
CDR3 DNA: TGTGCCAGCTCACCTTTGAGGACAGAGACCGGCGGGGAGCTGTTTTTT

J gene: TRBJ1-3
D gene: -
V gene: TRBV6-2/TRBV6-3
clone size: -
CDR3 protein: CASSRQGNTIYF
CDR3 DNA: TGTGCCAGCAGTCGACAGGGAAACACCATATATTTT

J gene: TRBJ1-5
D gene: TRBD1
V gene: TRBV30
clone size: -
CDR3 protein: CAWSVWDRGGNQPQHF
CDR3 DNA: TGTGCCTGGAGTGTATGGGACAGGGGAGGCAATCAGCCCCAGCATTTT

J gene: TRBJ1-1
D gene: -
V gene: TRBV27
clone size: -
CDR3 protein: CASSVLSSRVMNTEAFF
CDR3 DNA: TGTGCCAGCAGCGTACTCAGCTCTAGGGTAATGAACACTGAAGCTTTCTTT

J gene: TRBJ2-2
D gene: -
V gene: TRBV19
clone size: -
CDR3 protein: CASSIATGGTGELFF
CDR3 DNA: TGTGCCAGTAGTATAGCGACAGGAGGAACCGGGGAGCTGTTTTTT

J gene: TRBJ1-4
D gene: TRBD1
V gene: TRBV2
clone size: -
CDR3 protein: CASNRRTGSNEKLFF
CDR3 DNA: TGTGCCAGCAACCGGCGGACAGGGTCTAATGAAAAACTGTTTTTT

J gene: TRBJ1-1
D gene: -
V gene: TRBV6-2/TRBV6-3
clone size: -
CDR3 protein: CASSYGGGLLNTEAFF
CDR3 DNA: TGTGCCAGCAGTTATGGCGGGGGCTTATTGAACACTGAAGCTTTCTTT

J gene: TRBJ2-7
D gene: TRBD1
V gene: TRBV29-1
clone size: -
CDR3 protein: CSVGTGGYEQYF
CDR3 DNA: TGCAGCGTCGGGACAGGGGGGTACGAGCAGTACTTC

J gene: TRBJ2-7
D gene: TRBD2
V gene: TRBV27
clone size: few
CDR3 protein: CASSPGTSGYEQYF
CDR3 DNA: TGTGCCAGCAGCCCCGGGACTAGCGGGTACGAGCAGTACTTC

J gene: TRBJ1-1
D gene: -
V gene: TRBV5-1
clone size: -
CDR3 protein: CASSLALNTEAFF
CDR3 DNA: TGCGCCAGCAGCTTGGCCTTAAACACTGAAGCTTTCTTT

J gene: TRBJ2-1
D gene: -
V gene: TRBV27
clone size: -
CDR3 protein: CASSSVRDHNEQFF
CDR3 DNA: TGTGCCAGCAGTTCCGTGCGGGACCACAATGAGCAGTTCTTC

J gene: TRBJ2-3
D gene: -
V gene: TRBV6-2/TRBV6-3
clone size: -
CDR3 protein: CASSYQLATQYF
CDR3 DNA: TGTGCCAGCAGTTACCAACTAGCTACGCAGTATTTT

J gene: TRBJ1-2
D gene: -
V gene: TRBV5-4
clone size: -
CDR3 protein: CASSWGGQQPYGYTF
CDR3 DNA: TGTGCCAGCAGCTGGGGAGGACAGCAGCCTTATGGCTACACCTTC

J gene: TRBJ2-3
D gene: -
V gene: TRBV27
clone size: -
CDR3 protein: CASSSVARADTQYF
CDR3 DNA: TGTGCCAGCAGTTCGGTAGCTCGGGCAGATACGCAGTATTTT

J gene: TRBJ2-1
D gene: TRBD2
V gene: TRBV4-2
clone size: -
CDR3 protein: CASSQVAQRERNEQFF
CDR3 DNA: TGTGCCAGCAGCCAAGTCGCCCAGCGGGAGCGTAATGAGCAGTTCTTC

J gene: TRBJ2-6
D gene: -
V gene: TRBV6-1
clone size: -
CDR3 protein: CASSEGYMTAGANVLTF
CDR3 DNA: TGTGCCAGCAGTGAAGGGTATATGACCGCTGGGGCCAACGTCCTGACTTTC

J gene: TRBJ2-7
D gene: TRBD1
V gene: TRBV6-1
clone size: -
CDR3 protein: CASSEEWDRPLGEQYF
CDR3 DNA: TGTGCCAGCAGTGAAGAATGGGACAGGCCCCTAGGCGAGCAGTACTTC

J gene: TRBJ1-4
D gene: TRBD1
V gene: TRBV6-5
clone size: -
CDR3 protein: CASLPGTGEEKLFF
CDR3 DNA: TGTGCCAGTCTTCCCGGGACAGGAGAAGAAAAACTGTTTTTT

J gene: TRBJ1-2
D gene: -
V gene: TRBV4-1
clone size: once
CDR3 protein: CASSQPTDKSSGYTF
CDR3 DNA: TGCGCCAGCAGCCAGCCGACCGACAAGTCTAGTGGCTACACCTTC

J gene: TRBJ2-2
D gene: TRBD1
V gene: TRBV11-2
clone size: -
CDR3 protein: CASSSLGTGGSELFF
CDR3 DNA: TGTGCCAGCAGCTCGCTCGGGACAGGAGGTTCAGAGCTGTTTTTT

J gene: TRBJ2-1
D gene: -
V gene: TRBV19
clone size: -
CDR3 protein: CASSIEYYNEQFF
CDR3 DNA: TGTGCCAGTAGTATAGAGTATTACAATGAGCAGTTCTTC

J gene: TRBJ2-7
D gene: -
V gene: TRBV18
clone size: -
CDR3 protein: CASSPNRDSYEQYF
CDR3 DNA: TGTGCCAGCTCACCAAACAGGGACTCCTACGAGCAGTACTTC

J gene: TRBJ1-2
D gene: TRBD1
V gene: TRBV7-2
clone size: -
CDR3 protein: CASSLGQGAWGYTF
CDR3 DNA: TGTGCCAGCAGCTTAGGACAGGGGGCGTGGGGCTACACCTTC

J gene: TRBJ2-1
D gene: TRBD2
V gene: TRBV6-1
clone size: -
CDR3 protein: CASSDLAGAYNEQFF
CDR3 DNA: TGTGCCAGCAGTGACCTAGCGGGAGCCTACAATGAGCAGTTCTTC

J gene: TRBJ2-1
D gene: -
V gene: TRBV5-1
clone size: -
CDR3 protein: CASSAGQINNEQFF
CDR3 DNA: TGCGCCAGCTCCGCGGGACAAATAAACAATGAGCAGTTCTTC

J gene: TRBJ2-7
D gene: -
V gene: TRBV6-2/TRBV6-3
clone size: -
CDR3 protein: CASSYSRGLYEQYF
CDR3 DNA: TGTGCCAGCAGTTACTCGAGGGGTTTATACGAGCAGTACTTC

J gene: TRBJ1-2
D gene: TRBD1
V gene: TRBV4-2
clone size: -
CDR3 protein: CASSQDPGTGSYGYTF
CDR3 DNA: TGTGCCAGCAGCCAAGACCCAGGGACAGGGTCCTATGGCTACACCTTC

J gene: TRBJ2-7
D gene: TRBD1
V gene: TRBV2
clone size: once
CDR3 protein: CASRPGQGLNEQYF
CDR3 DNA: TGTGCCAGCAGGCCGGGACAGGGTCTCAACGAGCAGTACTTC

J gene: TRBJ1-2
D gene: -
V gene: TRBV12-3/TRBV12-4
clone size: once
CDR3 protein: CASSLWNYGYTF
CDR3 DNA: TGTGCCAGCAGTTTGTGGAACTATGGCTACACCTTC

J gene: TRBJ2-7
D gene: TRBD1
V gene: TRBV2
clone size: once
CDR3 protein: CASRATGWYEQYF
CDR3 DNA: TGTGCCAGCAGGGCGACAGGGTGGTACGAGCAGTACTTC

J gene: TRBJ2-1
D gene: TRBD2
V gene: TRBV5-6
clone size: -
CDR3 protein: CASSLGLAGTMDEQFF
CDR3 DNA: TGTGCCAGCAGCTTGGGACTAGCGGGAACGATGGATGAGCAGTTCTTC

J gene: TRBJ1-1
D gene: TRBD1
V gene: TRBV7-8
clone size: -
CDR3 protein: CASSLTSQGANLDTEAFF
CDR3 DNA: TGTGCCAGCAGCTTAACCTCACAGGGGGCGAATTTGGACACTGAAGCTTTCTTT

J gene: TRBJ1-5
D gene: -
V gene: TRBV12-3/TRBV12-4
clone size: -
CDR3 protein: CASSFLSQPQHF
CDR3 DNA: TGTGCCAGCAGTTTCCTAAGTCAGCCCCAGCATTTT

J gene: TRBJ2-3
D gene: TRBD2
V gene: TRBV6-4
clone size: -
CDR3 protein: CASNRAGSTDTQYF
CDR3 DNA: TGTGCCAGCAACCGAGCGGGGAGCACAGATACGCAGTATTTT

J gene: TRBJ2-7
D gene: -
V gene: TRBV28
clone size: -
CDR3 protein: CASSLFRFGEQYF
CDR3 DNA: TGTGCCAGCAGTTTATTTAGGTTCGGCGAGCAGTACTTC

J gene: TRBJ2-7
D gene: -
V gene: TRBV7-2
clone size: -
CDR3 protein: CASSPRLIYEQYF
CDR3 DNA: TGTGCCAGCAGCCCGCGACTTATCTACGAGCAGTACTTC

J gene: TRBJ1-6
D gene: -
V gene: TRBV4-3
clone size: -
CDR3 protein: CASSQDHPPSPLHF
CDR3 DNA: TGCGCCAGCAGCCAAGATCATCCCCCTTCACCCCTCCACTTT

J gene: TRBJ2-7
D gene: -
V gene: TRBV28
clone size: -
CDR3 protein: CASSSRDRPDEQYF
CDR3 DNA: TGTGCCAGCAGTTCCCGGGACCGCCCGGACGAGCAGTACTTC

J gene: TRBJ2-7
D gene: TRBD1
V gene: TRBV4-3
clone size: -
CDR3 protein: CASSQVLRDRDYEQYF
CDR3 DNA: TGCGCCAGCAGCCAAGTGTTACGGGACAGGGACTACGAGCAGTACTTC

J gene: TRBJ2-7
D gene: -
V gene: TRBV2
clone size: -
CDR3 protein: CASSQLASNHEQYF
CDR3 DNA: TGTGCCAGCAGCCAACTAGCTAGTAACCACGAGCAGTACTTC

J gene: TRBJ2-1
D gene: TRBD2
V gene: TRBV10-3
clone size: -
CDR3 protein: CAISASSGRVQGGNEQFF
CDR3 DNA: TGTGCCATCAGTGCATCTAGCGGGAGGGTTCAGGGTGGTAATGAGCAGTTCTTC

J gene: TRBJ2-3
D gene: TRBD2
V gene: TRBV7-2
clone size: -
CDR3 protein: CASSLGSGRADTQYF
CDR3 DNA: TGTGCCAGCAGCTTAGGTAGCGGGAGGGCAGATACGCAGTATTTT

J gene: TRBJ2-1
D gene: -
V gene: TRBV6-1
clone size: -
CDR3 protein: CASSEGGGGYNEQFF
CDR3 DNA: TGTGCCAGCAGTGAAGGTGGAGGGGGATACAATGAGCAGTTCTTC

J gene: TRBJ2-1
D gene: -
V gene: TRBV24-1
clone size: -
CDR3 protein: CATKTDNEQFF
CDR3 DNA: TGTGCCACCAAGACGGACAATGAGCAGTTCTTC

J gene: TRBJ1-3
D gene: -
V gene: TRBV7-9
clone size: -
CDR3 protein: CASSLVSRGRSGNTIYF
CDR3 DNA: TGTGCCAGCAGCTTAGTGTCCCGGGGGCGCTCTGGAAACACCATATATTTT

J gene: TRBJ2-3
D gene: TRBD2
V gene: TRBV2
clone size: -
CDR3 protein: CASRPPIGGGITDTQYF
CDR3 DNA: TGTGCCAGCAGGCCCCCTATTGGGGGAGGGATCACAGATACGCAGTATTTT

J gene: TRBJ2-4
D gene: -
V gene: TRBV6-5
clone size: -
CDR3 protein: CASELERGSKNIQYF
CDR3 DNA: TGTGCCAGCGAACTAGAAAGGGGTTCCAAAAACATTCAGTACTTC

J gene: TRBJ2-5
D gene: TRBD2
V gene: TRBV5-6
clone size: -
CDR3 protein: CASSDLAGGETQYF
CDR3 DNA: TGTGCCAGCAGCGATTTAGCGGGAGGAGAGACCCAGTACTTC

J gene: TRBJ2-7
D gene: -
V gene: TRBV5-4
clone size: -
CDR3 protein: CASSLGVNYEQYF
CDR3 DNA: TGTGCCAGCAGCTTGGGGGTAAACTACGAGCAGTACTTC

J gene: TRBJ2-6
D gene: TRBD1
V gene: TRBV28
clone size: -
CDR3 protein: CASTLDRLNNVLTF
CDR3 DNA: TGTGCCAGCACCTTGGACAGGTTGAACAACGTCCTGACTTTC

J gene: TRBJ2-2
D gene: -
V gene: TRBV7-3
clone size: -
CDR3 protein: CASSSRLDGELFF
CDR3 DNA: TGTGCCAGCAGCTCAAGATTGGACGGGGAGCTGTTTTTT